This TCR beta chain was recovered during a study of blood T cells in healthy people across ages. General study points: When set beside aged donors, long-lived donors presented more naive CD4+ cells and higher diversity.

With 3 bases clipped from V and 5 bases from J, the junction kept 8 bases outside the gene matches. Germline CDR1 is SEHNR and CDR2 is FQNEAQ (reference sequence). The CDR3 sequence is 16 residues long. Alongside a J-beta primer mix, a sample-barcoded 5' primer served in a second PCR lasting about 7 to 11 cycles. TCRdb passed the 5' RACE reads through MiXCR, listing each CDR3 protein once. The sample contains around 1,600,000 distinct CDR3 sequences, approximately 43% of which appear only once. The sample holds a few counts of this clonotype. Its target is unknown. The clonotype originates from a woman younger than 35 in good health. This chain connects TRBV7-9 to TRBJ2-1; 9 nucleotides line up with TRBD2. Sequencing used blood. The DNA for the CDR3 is TGTGCCAGCAGCTTCTTATTAGCGGGGGACCACAATGAGCAGTTCTTC. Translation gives CASSFLLAGDHNEQFF.